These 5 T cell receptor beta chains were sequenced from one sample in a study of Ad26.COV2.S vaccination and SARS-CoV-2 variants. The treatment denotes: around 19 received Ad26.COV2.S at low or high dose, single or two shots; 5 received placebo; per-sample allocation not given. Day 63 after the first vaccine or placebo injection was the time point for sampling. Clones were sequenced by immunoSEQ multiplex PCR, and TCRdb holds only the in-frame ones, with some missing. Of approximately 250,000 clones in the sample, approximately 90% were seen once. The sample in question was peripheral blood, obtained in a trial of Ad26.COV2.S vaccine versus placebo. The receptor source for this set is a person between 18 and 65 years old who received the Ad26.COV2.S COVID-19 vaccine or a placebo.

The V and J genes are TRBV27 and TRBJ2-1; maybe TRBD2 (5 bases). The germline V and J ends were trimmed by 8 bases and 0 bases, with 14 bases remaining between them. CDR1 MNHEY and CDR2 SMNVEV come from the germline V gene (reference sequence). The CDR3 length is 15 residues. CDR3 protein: CASAGGRDSYNEQFF. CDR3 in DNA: TGTGCCAGCGCGGGCGGTCGTGACTCCTACAATGAGCAGTTCTTC.

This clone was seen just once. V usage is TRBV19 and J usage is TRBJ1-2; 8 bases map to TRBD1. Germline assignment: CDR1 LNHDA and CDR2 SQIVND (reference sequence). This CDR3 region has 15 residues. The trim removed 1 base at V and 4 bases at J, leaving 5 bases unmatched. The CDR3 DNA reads TGTGCCAGTAGTATAGGTGACAGGGGATCCTATGGCTACACCTTC. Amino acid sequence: CASSIGDRGSYGYTF.

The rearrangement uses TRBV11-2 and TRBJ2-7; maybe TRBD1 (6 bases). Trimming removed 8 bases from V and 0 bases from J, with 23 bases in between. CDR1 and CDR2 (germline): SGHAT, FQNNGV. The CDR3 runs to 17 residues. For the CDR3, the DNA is TGTGCCAGCTCCCACCCGCCCCGACAGGCCGACTCCTACGAGCAGTACGTC. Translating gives CASSHPPRQADSYEQYV.

CDR3 residues: CASAQKVAGSEAFF. CDR3 bases: TGTGCTAGTGCCCAAAAGGTGGCGGGATCTGAAGCTTTCTTT. V gene TRBV12-5 combines with J gene TRBJ1-1; D is uncertain. CDR1 is LGHNT, CDR2 FRNRAP, per germline. The CDR3 totals 14 residues. Trimming stripped 7 bases from V and 6 bases from J, with 18 bases between.

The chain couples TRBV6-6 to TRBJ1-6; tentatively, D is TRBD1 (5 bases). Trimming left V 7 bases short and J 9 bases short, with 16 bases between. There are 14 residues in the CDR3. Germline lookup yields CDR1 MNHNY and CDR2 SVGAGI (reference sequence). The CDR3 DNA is TGTGCCAGCATCACAGGAGGGGACGGTTCACCCCTCCACTTT. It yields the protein CASITGGDGSPLHF.